This T cell receptor beta chain was documented in a study of blood T cell repertoires in COVID-19. Study overall: Samples came from the United States, Italy and Spain, spanning acute and convalescent COVID-19. Sample material is recorded as cDNA or gDNA derived from T cells, B-cell-depleted T cells, or PBMCs.

J gave up 0 bases and V 0 bases, and 3 bases lay outside the gene matches. CDR1 ENHRY and CDR2 SYGVKD come from the germline V gene. There are 17 residues in the CDR3. Under the authors' procedure: Using reference gene primer amplification, nucleated cell counts were estimated. The method was immunoSEQ multiplex PCR; TCRdb's version includes in-frame clones alone and lacks a portion of them. V and J calls and clone size are given by that table; D and trimming were obtained from the DNA. The sample holds some 150,000 clones, about four fifths seen once. V is TRBV10-3 and J is TRBJ1-1; 11 positions match TRBD1. The receptor comes from a man aged 70 or older with acute or convalescent COVID-19. Sequencing used peripheral blood. CDR3 sequence (DNA): TGTGCCATCAGTGAGTCGAGGACAGGGGGCATGAACACTGAAGCTTTCTTT. It yields the protein CAISESRTGGMNTEAFF.